A single TCR beta chain is shown here with its context. What it binds is not known. Germline lookup yields CDR1 MNHEY and CDR2 SVGEGT. The V and J ends lost 4 bases and 2 bases respectively, with 15 bases between them. This CDR3 is 16 amino acids long. Donation came from healthy Caucasian individuals in Russia who were aged 6 to 90. The authors ran a second PCR of about 7 to 11 cycles using a sample-barcoded 5' primer and a J-beta primer mix. Each cDNA molecule carried a tag from a template-switch adaptor that contained 12 random nucleotides. A single record per CDR3 protein comes from TCRdb applying MiXCR to the 5' RACE reads. The table has 1.5 million to 2 million distinct CDR3 sequences, about 28% seen once. This specimen comes from a study of blood T cells in healthy people across ages. Whole-study results and caveats: Per million T cells, TCR beta diversity dropped about linearly as age rose. Donors of long life had a larger count of naive CD4+ cells and greater diversity than aged donors.

This receptor was taken from a woman aged 25 to 39 in good health. Sequences were obtained from blood. The chain combines TRBV6-2 or TRBV6-3 with TRBJ1-5; no definite D call. The DNA for the CDR3 is TGTGCCAGCAGTTTGGACCTCCTTCGGGGCAATCAGCCCCAGCATTTT. The encoded protein is CASSLDLLRGNQPQHF.